This TCR beta chain originates from a study of OX40 agonist ivuxolimab in advanced cancers. The wider study: Of the participants, under 50% had some prior anti-PD-1, anti-PD-L1 or anti-CTLA-4 therapy, which was allowed.

Assay used: immunoSEQ multiplex PCR; TCRdb lists only in-frame clones, some missing. This sample has some 86,000 clones; around 88% occur once, and the top ten carry approximately 1.5%. Enrollment shut out patients with autoimmune disease history or systemic immunosuppression. Germline CDR1 is SGHNT and CDR2 is YYREEE (reference sequence). V lost 4 bases to trimming and J lost 4 bases, with 13 bases between them. This CDR3 is built from 14 residues. This specimen was CD4+ or CD8+ T cells sorted from blood, taken in a trial of the OX40 agonist ivuxolimab. The chain links TRBV5-4 to TRBJ2-3; perhaps D is TRBD1 or TRBD2 (5 bases each). The receptor was isolated from an adult with an advanced solid tumor such as melanoma, head and neck, liver or kidney cancer. Here the CDR3 DNA reads TGTGCCAGCAGCGCCCGGGACGTGTCAGATACGCAGTATTTT. Amino acids: CASSARDVSDTQYF.